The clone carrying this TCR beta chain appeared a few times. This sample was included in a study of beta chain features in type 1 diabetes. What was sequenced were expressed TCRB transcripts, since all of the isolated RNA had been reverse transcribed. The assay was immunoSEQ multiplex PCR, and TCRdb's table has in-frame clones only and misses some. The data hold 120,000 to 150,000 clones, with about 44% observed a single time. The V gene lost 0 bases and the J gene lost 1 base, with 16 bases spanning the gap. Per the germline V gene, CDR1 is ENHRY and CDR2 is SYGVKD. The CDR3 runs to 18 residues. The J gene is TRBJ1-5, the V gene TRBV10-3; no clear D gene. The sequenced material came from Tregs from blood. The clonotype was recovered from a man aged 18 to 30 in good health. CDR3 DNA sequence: TGTGCCATCAGTGAGTCCCCTTTCCGCGGTGGCAGCAATCAGCCCCAGCATTTT. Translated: CAISESPFRGGSNQPQHF.